What follows are 31 T cell receptor beta chains derived from one specimen sequenced in a study of beta chain features in type 1 diabetes. Of the isolated RNA, all was reverse transcribed, and so the sequenced material was expressed TCRB transcripts. TCRdb's copy holds only in-frame clones and misses some; the assay was immunoSEQ multiplex PCR. The sample includes 140,000 to 150,000 clones, under 60% of them seen just once. The sample comprised Tregs from blood. Source of these receptors: a man aged 18 to 30 in good health.

The chain links TRBV30 to TRBJ1-2, with TRBD1 identical over 10 bases. The CDR3 loop spans 12 amino acids. The ends lost 5 bases at V and 14 bases at J; junction bases unmatched: 11. Germline V lookup: CDR1 GTSNPN, CDR2 SVGIG (reference sequence). This CDR3 reads CAWDRGTGVGTF. In DNA, the CDR3 is TGTGCCTGGGATCGGGGGACAGGGGTGGGAACCTTC.

The chain employs TRBV5-1 and TRBJ1-5, with TRBD1 identical over 9 bases. V lost 2 bases and J lost 6; bases outside the gene matches: 3. This CDR3 comprises 14 residues. Germline V CDR1 and CDR2: SGHRS, YFSETQ. CDR3 bases: TGCGCCAGCAGCTTACAGGGGGCTGGTCAGCCCCAGCATTTT. It codes for CASSLQGAGQPQHF.

This clone was seen more than once but under ten times. The chain links TRBV6-5 to TRBJ1-1, with TRBD1 as a possible D gene (5 bases). V lost 5 bases to trimming and J lost 1 base, with 11 bases between them. This CDR3 spans 14 amino acids. Germline V gene lookup returns CDR1 MNHEY and CDR2 SVGAGI. The CDR3 DNA follows: TGTGCCAGCAGTAGGACATTTAAGAACACTGAAGCTTTCTTT. The encoded protein is CASSRTFKNTEAFF.

In nucleotides, the CDR3 is TGCGCCAGCAGCTTGGGACTTCTAGGAGATACGCAGTATTTT. Its translation is CASSLGLLGDTQYF. The rearrangement joins TRBV5-1 to TRBJ2-3; D gene ambiguous. Trimming took off 0 bases at V and 5 bases at J, with 10 bases between the two ends. The CDR3 is made up of 14 amino acids. Germline V gene sequence: CDR1 SGHRS, CDR2 YFSETQ.

The chain joins TRBV2 to TRBJ1-5; 7 bases are shared with TRBD1. The CDR3 sequence is 15 residues long. J lost 3 bases, V lost 6 bases, and 8 bases had no gene match. Germline CDR1 and CDR2: SNHLY and FYNNEI. CDR3 DNA sequence: TGTGCCAGCAGAAGGGAGACAGGGATCAATCAGCCCCAGCATTTT. Residues: CASRRETGINQPQHF.

The CDR3 sequence: CATSRAQETQYF. The CDR3 DNA reads TGTGCCACCAGCAGGGCCCAAGAGACCCAGTACTTC. This chain links TRBV15 with TRBJ2-5, with D uncertain. Germline V CDR1 and CDR2: LNHNV, YYDKDF (reference sequence). V was trimmed by 3 bases and J by 1 base, leaving 3 bases between them. The length of the CDR3 is 12 residues.

The CDR3 nucleotides read TGTGCCAGCAGTTACCATCAGGGGGCCTGGTATGGCTACACCTTC. It specifies CASSYHQGAWYGYTF. The rearrangement links TRBV6-5 to TRBJ1-2; 8 bases map to TRBD1. The CDR3 length is 15 residues. Germline V gene sequence: CDR1 MNHEY, CDR2 SVGAGI. V gave up 2 bases and J gave up 5 bases; unmatched junction bases: 7.

This clone showed up just a few times. This sequence joins TRBV11-2 and TRBJ2-3, with 10 nucleotides matching TRBD1. This CDR3 region has 15 residues. With 5 bases clipped from V and 0 bases from J, the junction kept 2 bases outside the gene matches. Germline assignment: CDR1 SGHAT and CDR2 FQNNGV. The CDR3 loop reads CASSPGQGSTDTQYF. CDR3 sequence (DNA): TGTGCCAGCAGCCCGGGACAGGGGAGCACAGATACGCAGTATTTT. The full variable domain, with the rest looked up from reference TRBV11-2 and TRBJ2-3, is EAGVAQSPRYKIIEKRQSVAFWCNPISGHATLYWYQQILGQGPKLLIQFQNNGVVDDSQLPKDRFSAERLKGVDSTLKIQPAKLEDSAVYLCASSPGQGSTDTQYFGPGTRLTVL.

The chain recombines TRBV6-5 with TRBJ2-7; D is perhaps TRBD1 (5 bases). There are 13 residues in the CDR3. CDR1 is MNHEY and CDR2 is SVGAGI in the germline V gene. Trimming took 5 bases from V and 0 from J, leaving 8 bases between them. CDR3 amino acids: CASSQGTSYEQYF. CDR3 DNA sequence: TGTGCCAGCAGTCAGGGCACCTCCTACGAGCAGTACTTC.

The chain recombines TRBV28 with TRBJ2-1, with 11 bases fitting TRBD2. V was clipped by 5 bases and J by 5 bases; unmatched bases: 14. Germline V gene data show CDR1 as MDHEN and CDR2 as SYDVKM. This CDR3 comprises 18 residues. This CDR3 reads CASSPLGSGGAADNEQFF. CDR3 nucleotides: TGTGCCAGCAGTCCCCTGGGTAGCGGGGGGGCCGCGGACAATGAGCAGTTCTTC.

The V call is TRBV19, the J call TRBJ1-2; D ambiguous. V was shortened by 2 bases and J by 0 bases, with 10 bases between the two germline ends. The CDR3 is 15 amino acids. The germline gives CDR1 LNHDA, CDR2 SQIVND (reference sequence). CDR3 in DNA: TGTGCCAGTAGTATACCGGTGAAGACTAACTATGGCTACACCTTC. As protein: CASSIPVKTNYGYTF.

This rearrangement joins TRBV4-3 to TRBJ2-7; 8 bases line up with TRBD2. V shed 2 bases and J 6 bases; nucleotides not matched to a gene: 6. The CDR3 totals 14 residues. Germline CDR1 reads LGHNA; CDR2 reads YSLEER. The CDR3 DNA reads TGCGCCAGCAGCCAAACTAGCGGTGTCCGCGAGCAGTACTTC. Translated: CASSQTSGVREQYF.

The V and J genes are TRBV7-2 and TRBJ2-7; D uncertain. Germline CDR1 reads SGHTA; CDR2 reads FQGNSA. V lost 4 bases to trimming and J lost 4 bases, with 14 bases between them. The CDR3 covers 14 residues. The CDR3 nucleotides are TGTGCCAGCAGCTCCCGGCGTGGCGGATACGAGCAGTACTTC. It specifies CASSSRRGGYEQYF.

This chain connects TRBV29-1 to TRBJ1-2; D ambiguous. Germline V gives CDR1 SQVTM, CDR2 ANQGSEA. Trimming shortened V by 4 bases and J by 7 bases, and 25 bases separated the two germline ends. The CDR3 has 16 amino acids. The CDR3 reads CSVGEARRVALGGYTF. In DNA, the CDR3 is TGCAGCGTTGGAGAGGCCCGCCGGGTGGCCCTTGGTGGCTACACCTTC.

V and J are TRBV5-1 and TRBJ1-4; weak D call: TRBD1 (5 bases). With 0 bases removed from V and 7 bases from J, the gap between germline ends came to 10 bases. The CDR3 extends over 14 amino acids. Germline assignment: CDR1 SGHRS and CDR2 YFSETQ. The CDR3 nucleotides are TGCGCCAGCAGCTTGGCGGGGGGAGGTGAAAAACTGTTTTTT. The encoded protein is CASSLAGGGEKLFF.

The chain uses TRBV9 and TRBJ2-1; perhaps TRBD2 as D (6 bases). V shed 3 bases and J shed 0 bases, with 10 bases lying between them. The CDR3 has 15 amino acids. The germline gives CDR1 SGDLS, CDR2 YYNGEE. The CDR3 DNA reads as TGTGCCAGCAGCGCTGCGGGGAGCTCCTACAATGAGCAGTTCTTC. This sequence encodes CASSAAGSSYNEQFF.

This clone turned up a few times. The limits of the CDR3 on the DNA are not certain, so only TCRdb's listed CDR3 is given. The V gene is TRBV6-4, the J gene TRBJ1-1. The CDR3 is 14 amino acids long, termini counted. CDR1 MRHNA and CDR2 SNTAGT come from the germline V gene. This chain's CDR3 is CASSSDFRGTEAFF.

The rearrangement links TRBV11-2 to TRBJ2-2; D remains unclear. Trimming shortened V by 0 bases and J by 2 bases, and 7 bases separated the two germline ends. CDR1 SGHAT and CDR2 FQNNGV come from the germline V gene. The CDR3 covers 15 residues. CDR3 region: CASSLDGGNTGELFF. In DNA form, the CDR3 reads TGTGCCAGCAGCTTAGACGGCGGCAACACCGGGGAGCTGTTTTTT.

This chain links TRBV5-1 with TRBJ2-3, with 8 bases lining up with TRBD2. CDR3 length: 14 residues. V lost 6 bases, J lost 1 base, and 4 bases stayed unmatched. In germline, CDR1 is SGHRS, CDR2 YFSETQ. The CDR3 spells CASKVLAGTDTQYF. Written as DNA, the CDR3 is TGCGCCAGCAAGGTACTAGCGGGCACAGATACGCAGTATTTT.

CDR3: CASSLYWTDYEQYF. Written as DNA, the CDR3 is TGTGCCAGCAGTTTATATTGGACAGACTACGAGCAGTACTTC. V usage is TRBV28 and J usage is TRBJ2-7; the D gene is possibly TRBD1 (6 bases). The CDR3 has 14 amino acids. CDR1 and CDR2 (germline): MDHEN, SYDVKM. Trimming took off 1 base at V and 3 bases at J, with 10 bases between the two ends.

The rearrangement joins TRBV7-2 to TRBJ2-5, with 8 positions matching TRBD2. V trimming: 0 bases; J trimming: 7 bases; junction bases outside the gene matches: 7. Germline CDR1 is SGHTA and CDR2 is FQGNSA. CDR3 length: 15 amino acids. In DNA form, the CDR3 reads TGTGCCAGCAGCTTAGCACGGACTAGCACGGTGACCCAGTACTTC. This gives the protein CASSLARTSTVTQYF. Full variable domain (missing parts from reference TRBV7-2 and TRBJ2-5): GAGVSQSPSNKVTEKGKDVELRCDPISGHTALYWYRQSLGQGLEFLIYFQGNSAPDKSGLPSDRFSAERTGGSVSTLTIQRTQQEDSAVYLCASSLARTSTVTQYFGPGTRLLVL.

This rearrangement joins TRBV6-5 to TRBJ1-5; D unresolved. The CDR3 extends over 15 amino acids. Germline CDR1 is MNHEY and CDR2 is SVGAGI. V was clipped by 0 bases and J by 0 bases, with 6 bases between them. Here the CDR3 DNA reads TGTGCCAGCAGTTACTCTATCCTTAGCAATCAGCCCCAGCATTTT. This encodes CASSYSILSNQPQHF.

The rearrangement joins TRBV10-3 to TRBJ1-2, with a tentative D call TRBD1 (6 bases). V dropped 4 bases and J dropped 3 bases, with 12 bases sitting between them. CDR3 length: 14 residues. From germline, CDR1 is ENHRY and CDR2 SYGVKD. CDR3 amino acids: CAISAGGRDYGYTF. CDR3 bases: TGTGCCATCAGTGCCGGGGGGCGAGACTATGGCTACACCTTC.

The J gene is TRBJ2-7, the V gene TRBV18, with D unclear. CDR1 is KGHSH and CDR2 is LQKENI in the germline V gene. The CDR3 consists of 11 residues. Trimming removed 2 bases at V and 5 bases at J, with 4 bases between. The DNA for the CDR3 is TGTGCCAGCTCACCATTCAACGAGCAGTACTTC. This sequence encodes CASSPFNEQYF.

The gene calls are TRBV6-1 and TRBJ1-2; 7 bases are shared with TRBD1. The V gene's germline CDR1 is MNHNS and CDR2 SASEGT. The junction had 10 bases not matched to a gene; V was cut back by 4 bases and J by 2 bases. The CDR3 sequence is 16 residues long. CDR3 coding DNA: TGTGCCAGCAGTGTTCGGGACAGCCTCCTCAACTATGGCTACACCTTC. It yields the protein CASSVRDSLLNYGYTF.

The chain uses TRBV7-2 and TRBJ2-4, with a weak D call TRBD2 (5 bases). Between the trimmed V and J ends, which lost 4 bases and 0 bases, there was a span of 13 bases. CDR1 and CDR2 (germline): SGHTA, FQGNSA. The CDR3 has 16 residues. The CDR3 DNA sequence: TGTGCCAGCAGCTACTTTGGGGAGCTAGCCAAAAACATTCAGTACTTC. This gives the protein CASSYFGELAKNIQYF. Combining the CDR3 with reference TRBV7-2 and TRBJ2-4 gives the whole variable domain GAGVSQSPSNKVTEKGKDVELRCDPISGHTALYWYRQSLGQGLEFLIYFQGNSAPDKSGLPSDRFSAERTGGSVSTLTIQRTQQEDSAVYLCASSYFGELAKNIQYFGAGTRLSVL.

V is TRBV20-1 and J is TRBJ2-7, with a tentative D call TRBD1 (6 bases). This CDR3 region has 10 residues. The V gene lost 6 bases and the J gene lost 4 bases, with 7 bases spanning the gap. Germline V gene data show CDR1 as DFQATT and CDR2 as SNEGSKA (reference sequence). Written as DNA, the CDR3 is TGCAGTGCCCAGGGGTACGAGCAGTACTTC. Encoded protein: CSAQGYEQYF.

This clone was detected a few times. V gene TRBV29-1 combines with J gene TRBJ2-1, with 9 positions matching TRBD1. Germline V gene sequence: CDR1 SQVTM, CDR2 ANQGSEA. V lost 6 bases to trimming and J lost 3 bases; unmatched junction nucleotides: 9. The CDR3 is 15 amino acids. The CDR3 bases are TGCAGCGTCCCTTACGGGGGACAGGGCTACAATGAGCAGTTCTTC. It encodes CSVPYGGQGYNEQFF.

This rearrangement joins TRBV7-3 to TRBJ2-3, with D possibly matching TRBD1 (6 bases). CDR3 length: 15 amino acids. Trimming pared 5 bases from V and 1 base from J, leaving 13 bases between. Looked up from germline, CDR1 is SGHTA and CDR2 is FQGTGA. CDR3 bases: TGTGCCAGCAGCGCAACAGGGTTGCGCACAGATACGCAGTATTTT. This gives the protein CASSATGLRTDTQYF.

The chain carries TRBV2 and TRBJ1-6; weak D call: TRBD1 (6 bases). V was shortened by 5 bases and J by 5 bases, with 16 bases between the two germline ends. Germline lookup yields CDR1 SNHLY and CDR2 FYNNEI. This CDR3 comprises 16 residues. The CDR3 loop reads CASSPFARGNNSPLHF. DNA of the CDR3: TGTGCCAGCAGTCCCTTCGCCAGGGGAAATAATTCACCCCTCCACTTT.

This clone has a handful of counts. The genes are TRBV2 and TRBJ1-1, with unresolved D. Looked up from germline, CDR1 is SNHLY and CDR2 is FYNNEI. Trimming shortened V by 8 bases and J by 1 base, and 11 bases separated the two germline ends. This CDR3 is built from 13 residues. The CDR3 loop reads CASVLLPNTEAFF. CDR3 bases: TGTGCCAGCGTTCTCCTTCCGAACACTGAAGCTTTCTTT. Full variable domain (missing parts from reference TRBV2 and TRBJ1-1): EPEVTQTPSHQVTQMGQEVILRCVPISNHLYFYWYRQILGQKVEFLVSFYNNEISEKSEIFDDQFSVERPDGSNFTLKIRSTKLEDSAMYFCASVLLPNTEAFFGQGTRLTVV.